Listed below are T cell receptor beta chains from one sample, sequenced in a study of Ad26.COV2.S vaccination and SARS-CoV-2 variants. Here immunoSEQ multiplex PCR was the method, and the copy in TCRdb shows in-frame clones only, minus some. This table has 510,000 or so clones, roughly nine tenths appearing once. The sample here was peripheral blood, taken in a trial of Ad26.COV2.S vaccine versus placebo. The receptor set was obtained from a person between 18 and 60 years old who received the Ad26.COV2.S COVID-19 vaccine or a placebo. Both conserved end residues are trimmed from each CDR3. D genes are given only for firm matches.

V gene: TRBV27; J gene: TRBJ1-2; D gene: -; CDR3 protein: ASRPLQANYGYT
V gene: TRBV19; J gene: TRBJ2-1; D gene: -; CDR3 protein: ASSLGDGLFDEQF
V gene: TRBV27; J gene: TRBJ2-7; D gene: -; CDR3 protein: ASSTRLRSYEQY
V gene: TRBV9; J gene: TRBJ1-4; D gene: -; CDR3 protein: ASSVEGRPGHQNEKLF
V gene: TRBV28; J gene: TRBJ2-7; D gene: TRBD2; CDR3 protein: ASSLPGLAGVRGSYEQY
V gene: TRBV28; J gene: TRBJ1-2; D gene: -; CDR3 protein: ASGREANYGYT
V gene: TRBV15; J gene: TRBJ2-1; D gene: -; CDR3 protein: ATSSRRGNEQF
V gene: TRBV6-5; J gene: TRBJ2-1; D gene: TRBD2; CDR3 protein: ATHRRSGRNEQF
V gene: TRBV6-5; J gene: TRBJ2-2; D gene: TRBD1; CDR3 protein: ASSSPGQGDGGELF
V gene: TRBV19; J gene: TRBJ2-2; D gene: TRBD1; CDR3 protein: ASSRQGGFTGELF
V gene: TRBV4-3; J gene: TRBJ1-1; D gene: -; CDR3 protein: ASSRRGDTEAF
V gene: TRBV29-1; J gene: TRBJ2-7; D gene: -; CDR3 protein: SVAAGSGSYEQY
V gene: TRBV2; J gene: TRBJ1-6; D gene: -; CDR3 protein: ASSHGDPNSPLH
V gene: TRBV6-4; J gene: TRBJ1-1; D gene: -; CDR3 protein: ASSDRQGSGTEAF
V gene: TRBV4-3; J gene: TRBJ1-4; D gene: -; CDR3 protein: ASSQDSGVDEKLF
V gene: TRBV27; J gene: TRBJ2-7; D gene: -; CDR3 protein: ASRLGQTSSYEQY
V gene: TRBV7-9; J gene: TRBJ2-1; D gene: -; CDR3 protein: ASSSTMTATYRMQF
V gene: TRBV7-6; J gene: TRBJ2-3; D gene: -; CDR3 protein: ASSPNTGNTDTQY
V gene: TRBV30; J gene: TRBJ2-1; D gene: TRBD2; CDR3 protein: AWSGTSQWEQF
V gene: TRBV28; J gene: TRBJ1-1; D gene: -; CDR3 protein: ASRAIVHGVQDPNTEAF
V gene: TRBV5-1; J gene: TRBJ2-7; D gene: -; CDR3 protein: ASSLSSNSYEQY
V gene: TRBV23-1; J gene: TRBJ1-1; D gene: TRBD1; CDR3 protein: ASSQLTGTGLMNTEAF
V gene: TRBV27; J gene: TRBJ2-7; D gene: -; CDR3 protein: ASLAGTYPYEQY
V gene: TRBV6-2/TRBV6-3; J gene: TRBJ1-1; D gene: -; CDR3 protein: ASSEVRAEAF
V gene: TRBV24-1; J gene: TRBJ1-2; D gene: -; CDR3 protein: ATSDSVTRFGYT
V gene: TRBV29-1; J gene: TRBJ2-1; D gene: -; CDR3 protein: SVEAASSYNEQF
V gene: TRBV7-9; J gene: TRBJ2-5; D gene: TRBD2; CDR3 protein: ASSLVLAGAFETQY
V gene: TRBV19; J gene: TRBJ2-2; D gene: -; CDR3 protein: ASHRAGELF
V gene: TRBV11-2; J gene: TRBJ1-1; D gene: -; CDR3 protein: ASSLDLKKKLNTEAF
V gene: TRBV3-1/TRBV3-2; J gene: TRBJ2-1; D gene: TRBD2; CDR3 protein: ASSQEAPSGRAQF
V gene: TRBV5-6; J gene: TRBJ1-6; D gene: -; CDR3 protein: ASSFDSLSYNSPLH
V gene: TRBV5-1; J gene: TRBJ1-1; D gene: -; CDR3 protein: ASSLGTGPNTEAF
V gene: TRBV27; J gene: TRBJ2-3; D gene: -; CDR3 protein: ASRGIQTDTQY
V gene: TRBV6-2/TRBV6-3; J gene: TRBJ2-7; D gene: -; CDR3 protein: ASSRQQSYEQY
V gene: TRBV28; J gene: TRBJ1-4; D gene: TRBD1; CDR3 protein: ASSNSKKQGNEKLF
V gene: TRBV28; J gene: TRBJ2-7; D gene: -; CDR3 protein: ASSPRIGRGSYEQY
V gene: TRBV20-1; J gene: TRBJ2-7; D gene: TRBD2; CDR3 protein: SASGGERPSYEQY
V gene: TRBV29-1; J gene: TRBJ1-2; D gene: -; CDR3 protein: SVSGGAYGYT
V gene: TRBV6-5; J gene: TRBJ2-5; D gene: -; CDR3 protein: ASSWGPRETQY
V gene: TRBV19; J gene: TRBJ1-1; D gene: -; CDR3 protein: ASSAAGTRNTEAF
V gene: TRBV12-3/TRBV12-4; J gene: TRBJ2-1; D gene: TRBD2; CDR3 protein: ASRREGYNEQF